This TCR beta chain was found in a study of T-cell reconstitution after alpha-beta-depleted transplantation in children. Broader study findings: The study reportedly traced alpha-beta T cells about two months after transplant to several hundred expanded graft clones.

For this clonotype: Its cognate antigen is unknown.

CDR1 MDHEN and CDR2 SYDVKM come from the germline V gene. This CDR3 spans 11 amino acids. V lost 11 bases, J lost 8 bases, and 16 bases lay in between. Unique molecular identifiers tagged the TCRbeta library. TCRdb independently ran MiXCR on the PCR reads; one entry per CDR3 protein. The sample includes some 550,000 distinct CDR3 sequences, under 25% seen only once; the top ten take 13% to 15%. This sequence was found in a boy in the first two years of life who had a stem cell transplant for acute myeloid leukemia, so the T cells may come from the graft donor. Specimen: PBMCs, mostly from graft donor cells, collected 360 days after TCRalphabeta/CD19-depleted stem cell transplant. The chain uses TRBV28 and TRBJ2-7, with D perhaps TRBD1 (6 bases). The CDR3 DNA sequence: TGTGCCGGTCCCCACAGGGTCCAGCAGTACGTC. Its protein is CAGPHRVQQYV.